Following are 9 T cell receptor beta chains from one sample sequenced in a study of spatial heterogeneity in lung cancer. One entry per CDR3 protein, called by TCRdb with MiXCR from the 5' RACE reads. This table holds over 50,000 distinct CDR3 sequences, about 6.3% found once. Time point specified: sample taken at primary tumor resection. This sample comprised PBMCs, obtained at surgery. These receptors all stem from a female donor with early-stage non-small cell lung cancer.

This clonotype was seen only a few times. V is TRBV29-1 and J is TRBJ1-1, with D perhaps matching TRBD1 (5 bases). Germline CDR1 reads SQVTM; CDR2 reads ANQGSEA. Trimming removed 2 bases at V and 0 bases at J, with 10 bases between. CDR3 size: 14 residues. CDR3 region: CSVEKGTMNTEAFF. For the CDR3, the DNA is TGCAGCGTTGAAAAGGGGACCATGAACACTGAAGCTTTCTTT.

This clonotype was observed a handful of times. The chain links TRBV7-6 to TRBJ1-1; D may be TRBD1 (5 bases). V was shortened by 10 bases and J by 1 base, with 13 bases between the two germline ends. Germline assignment: CDR1 SGHVS and CDR2 FNYEAQ. The CDR3 is made up of 13 amino acids. As DNA, the CDR3 is TGTGCCACAACTGGGGCAGGGAACACTGAAGCTTTCTTT. It specifies CATTGAGNTEAFF.

This clonotype has more than one count but fewer than ten. The CDR3 spells CASSPDWGIYEQYF. In DNA form, the CDR3 reads TGTGCCAGCAGTCCGGACTGGGGGATATACGAGCAGTACTTC. This rearrangement joins TRBV6-5 to TRBJ2-7; D is possibly TRBD1 or TRBD2 (5 bases each). From germline, CDR1 is MNHEY and CDR2 SVGAGI. The V gene lost 5 bases and the J gene lost 4 bases, with 15 bases spanning the gap. The CDR3 totals 14 residues.

This clonotype showed up many times. V usage is TRBV29-1 and J usage is TRBJ1-2, with a weak D call TRBD1 (5 bases). CDR1 is SQVTM and CDR2 is ANQGSEA in the germline V gene. V dropped 7 bases and J dropped 8 bases, with 17 bases sitting between them. The CDR3 covers 12 residues. The CDR3 DNA is TGCAGCGCTCTCGGGACTCCCTACGGCTACACCTTC. This sequence encodes CSALGTPYGYTF.

This clonotype was detected ten times or more. The chain combines TRBV12-3 or TRBV12-4 with TRBJ1-5, with 7 bases identical to TRBD1. Trimming took 4 bases from V and 6 from J; bases not matched to a gene: 6. The CDR3 is 14 amino acids. CDR3 loop: CASSSRQGGQPQHF. As DNA, the CDR3 is TGTGCCAGCAGTTCCCGACAGGGTGGTCAGCCCCAGCATTTT.

Ten or more counts support this clonotype. V usage is TRBV7-3 and J usage is TRBJ2-7; perhaps TRBD2 as D (5 bases). The CDR3 runs to 12 residues. From germline, CDR1 is SGHTA and CDR2 FQGTGA. The V and J ends lost 2 bases and 7 bases respectively, with 9 bases between them. CDR3 bases: TGTGCCAGCAGCTTATCCTCGGGGGAGCAGTACTTC. Its protein product is CASSLSSGEQYF.

This clonotype has just a few counts. The V gene is TRBV28, the J gene TRBJ2-7; possibly TRBD1 for D (5 bases). CDR3 length equals 14 residues. In germline, CDR1 is MDHEN, CDR2 SYDVKM. Trimming shortened V by 6 bases and J by 5 bases, and 17 bases separated the two germline ends. The CDR3 DNA reads as TGTGCCAGCAGGGTCCGAGGACATCAGAACGAGCAGTACTTC. Its translation: CASRVRGHQNEQYF.

This clonotype has just a few counts. V gene TRBV29-1 combines with J gene TRBJ1-1; D remains unclear. Per germline, CDR1 SQVTM and CDR2 ANQGSEA. The CDR3 loop spans 14 amino acids. The V end lost 6 bases, the J end lost 1 base, and 15 bases lay between the germline ends. Written as DNA, the CDR3 is TGCAGCGTGGGGTCCCATCGGGGGAACACTGAAGCTTTCTTT. Residues: CSVGSHRGNTEAFF.

The chain couples TRBV12-3 or TRBV12-4 to TRBJ1-1, with D unresolved. This CDR3 spans 15 amino acids. V lost 6 bases and J lost 1, with 15 bases in between. The CDR3 region is CASSPRREGNTEAFF. The CDR3 DNA sequence: TGTGCCAGCAGCCCGCGAAGGGAAGGGAACACTGAAGCTTTCTTT.